A selection of T cell receptor beta chains follows, all from one sample in a study of blood T cell repertoires in COVID-19. TCRdb's table, derived via immunoSEQ multiplex PCR, lists solely in-frame clones and lacks some. The sample contains 250,000 to 300,000 clones, 89% of which appear only once. Sequencing was done on a sample of peripheral blood. All receptors derive from a man aged 50-60 years with acute or convalescent COVID-19. Both conserved end residues are part of each CDR3. D genes are given only for firm matches. The size entry is marked missing in some rows and otherwise reads once, few, many or a size class.

>-|14|TRBJ2-2|-|TRBV11-2
TGTGCCAGCAGCCCCCCCGTTCGCACCGGGGAGCTGTTTTTT
CASSPPVRTGELFF
>-|14|TRBJ1-4|-|TRBV6-5
TGTGCCAGCAGTTACTACCAGGGTGACGAAAAACTGTTTTTT
CASSYYQGDEKLFF
>TRBD2|16|TRBJ2-3|once|TRBV12-5
TGTGCTAGTGGTCCCAACAGCGGGGGGCACACAGATACGCAGTATTTT
CASGPNSGGHTDTQYF
>-|13|TRBJ1-1|-|TRBV6-1
TGTGCCAGCAGTGAATCAGGGGACACTGAAGCTTTCTTT
CASSESGDTEAFF
>-|15|TRBJ1-2|-|TRBV5-4
TGTGCCAGCAGCTCGAGAGACAGTCGTAACTATGGCTACACCTTC
CASSSRDSRNYGYTF
>-|14|TRBJ2-7|-|TRBV19
TGTGCCAGTAGTAGCCCAGGGGACTCCTACGAGCAGTACTTC
CASSSPGDSYEQYF
>-|17|TRBJ1-5|-|TRBV18
TGTGCCAGCTCACCGAAGGCGGGGAGGGTAGGCAATCAGCCCCAGCATTTT
CASSPKAGRVGNQPQHF
>TRBD2|18|TRBJ2-1|once|TRBV7-7
TGTGCTAGCAGCTTACAGGCTAGCGGGGGGGCTTCCTACAATGAGCAGTTCTTC
CASSLQASGGASYNEQFF
>-|16|TRBJ1-4|-|TRBV5-4
TGTGCCAGCAGTCGGGGAGGAGGGGAAGGCGATGAAAAACTGTTTTTT
CASSRGGGEGDEKLFF
>-|13|TRBJ1-6|-|TRBV30
TGTGCCTGGAGTCTACAGTATAATTCACCCCTCCACTTT
CAWSLQYNSPLHF
>-|14|TRBJ2-3|-|TRBV30
TGTGCCTGGAGCCCTACGCCCTACACAGATACGCAGTATTTT
CAWSPTPYTDTQYF
>-|14|TRBJ1-2|-|TRBV5-4
TGTGCCAGCAGCTCCTCCGGGACACGGTATGGCTACACCTTC
CASSSSGTRYGYTF
>TRBD1|12|TRBJ1-3|-|TRBV7-8
TGTGCCAGCAGCCCAGGGGGGAACACCATATATTTT
CASSPGGNTIYF
>TRBD1|14|TRBJ1-1|-|TRBV10-1
TGCGCCAGCAGTAAGACAGGGATGAACACTGAAGCTTTCTTT
CASSKTGMNTEAFF
>-|16|TRBJ1-6|-|TRBV5-4
TGTGCCAGCACCGCGGAGGATAGCTCCTATAATTCACCCCTCCACTTT
CASTAEDSSYNSPLHF
>TRBD2|15|TRBJ2-3|-|TRBV6-5
TGTGCCACCCGGACTAGCGGGGGGAGCACAGATACGCAGTATTTT
CATRTSGGSTDTQYF
>-|15|TRBJ2-6|once|TRBV10-1
TGCGCCAGCACCCTCCGGGACACTGGGGCCAACGTCCTGACTTTC
CASTLRDTGANVLTF
>-|15|TRBJ2-5|-|TRBV5-5
TGTGCCAGCAGCTGGGAGACTGTAGCGTCGGAGACCCAGTACTTC
CASSWETVASETQYF
>-|12|TRBJ2-7|-|TRBV5-5
TGTGCCAGCAGCCAAGCGGTATACGAGCAGTACTTC
CASSQAVYEQYF
>TRBD1|15|TRBJ2-2|-|TRBV27
TGTGCCAGCAGTTGGACAGGGGTAGGCACCGGGGAGCTGTTTTTT
CASSWTGVGTGELFF
>-|13|TRBJ1-2|-|TRBV30
TGTGCCTGGAGTAGCGGGGTCTTCTATGGCTACACCTTC
CAWSSGVFYGYTF
>-|11|TRBJ2-3|-|TRBV5-1
TGCGCCAGCACCGGCACAGATACGCAGTATTTT
CASTGTDTQYF
>TRBD1|16|TRBJ2-7|-|TRBV12-5
TGTGCTAGTGGTTTGGACCGGGACAGGGTGTCCTACGAGCAGTACTTC
CASGLDRDRVSYEQYF
>-|14|TRBJ1-6|-|TRBV5-6
TGTGCCAGCAGCTTCCGGGAGAATAATTCACCCCTCCACTTT
CASSFRENNSPLHF
>TRBD1|16|TRBJ1-3|-|TRBV18
TGTGCCAGCTCACCCACAGGGACAGGCTCTGGAAACACCATATATTTT
CASSPTGTGSGNTIYF
>TRBD2|18|TRBJ2-1|once|TRBV7-9
TGTGCCAGCAGCCGCCGAGCGGGGCCTGACTTCTCCTACAATGAGCAGTTCTTC
CASSRRAGPDFSYNEQFF
>-|13|TRBJ2-7|-|TRBV5-6
TGTGCCAGCAGCTTGGGAGGGACCTACGAGCAGTACTTC
CASSLGGTYEQYF
>TRBD2|13|TRBJ2-3|-|TRBV10-3
TGTGCCTCCCTAGCGGGCGGGGGGGATACGCAGTATTTT
CASLAGGGDTQYF
>-|14|TRBJ1-2|-|TRBV3-1/TRBV3-2
TGTGCCAGCAGCCAAGACGACAGTATCTATGGCTACACCTTC
CASSQDDSIYGYTF
>TRBD2|15|TRBJ2-3|once|TRBV11-3
TGTGCCAGCAGCCTCTCTAGCGGGGGGTCAGATACGCAGTATTTT
CASSLSSGGSDTQYF
>TRBD1|15|TRBJ1-5|-|TRBV7-8
TGTGCCAGCAGCTTAGCAGACAGGGGGAATCAGCCCCAGCATTTT
CASSLADRGNQPQHF
>-|13|TRBJ1-2|-|TRBV6-4
TGTGCCAGCAGTGACTCGGGGGGCTATGGCTACACCTTC
CASSDSGGYGYTF
>TRBD2|17|TRBJ2-5|-|TRBV11-2
TGTGCCAGCAGCTCCCCGTTCTTCGGGGGGGCCGGGGAGACCCAGTACTTC
CASSSPFFGGAGETQYF
>TRBD1|16|TRBJ2-1|-|TRBV10-1
TGCGCCAGCGGCCCCAGACAGGGGCGATCCTACAATGAGCAGTTCTTC
CASGPRQGRSYNEQFF
>-|15|TRBJ2-3|-|TRBV7-8
TGTGCCAGCAGCCCAGGGGTTACCTTCACAGATACGCAGTATTTT
CASSPGVTFTDTQYF
>-|17|TRBJ1-4|-|TRBV19
TGTGCCAGTAGTGAAGTGTCGTCAGGACTCTCTAATGAAAAACTGTTTTTT
CASSEVSSGLSNEKLFF
>-|12|TRBJ2-1|-|TRBV7-2
TGTGCCAGCAGCCAACTTCGGGGTGAGCAGTTCTTC
CASSQLRGEQFF
>TRBD1|15|TRBJ2-1|-|TRBV5-1
TGCGCCAGCAGATCGGACAGGAGCTCCTACAATGAGCAGTTCTTC
CASRSDRSSYNEQFF
>TRBD1|14|TRBJ2-3|-|TRBV5-1
TGCGCCAGCGCCTCCGACAGGGGCCCAGATACGCAGTATTTT
CASASDRGPDTQYF
>-|15|TRBJ1-2|-|TRBV7-9
TGTGCCAGCAGCTTACGTGGAGGCATCAACTATGGCTACACCTTC
CASSLRGGINYGYTF
>-|15|TRBJ1-6|once|TRBV15
TGTGCCACCAGCAGAGATAGGAGGAAGCTTTCACCCCTCCACTTT
CATSRDRRKLSPLHF
>-|16|TRBJ2-3|once|TRBV7-9
TGTGCCAGCAGCTTAGCGCCAAGCCTTAGCACAGATACGCAGTATTTT
CASSLAPSLSTDTQYF
>-|17|TRBJ2-2|-|TRBV5-1
TGCGCCAGCAGCTACCCCCATGGTCAGGGGCCATCCGGGGAGCTGTTTTTT
CASSYPHGQGPSGELFF
>TRBD1|15|TRBJ1-6|-|TRBV6-5
TGTGCCAGCAGTTACGGGGGGACAGGGAATTCACCCCTCCACTTT
CASSYGGTGNSPLHF
>-|15|TRBJ2-1|-|TRBV25-1
TGTGCCAGCAGGGAGCAGGGGCAGGTCTACAATGAGCAGTTCTTC
CASREQGQVYNEQFF
>-|15|TRBJ1-6|once|TRBV9
TGTGCCAGCAGCGTAGAACAGGGAACAGGTTCACCCCTCCACTTT
CASSVEQGTGSPLHF
>TRBD1|15|TRBJ1-2|-|TRBV27
TGTGCCAGCAGTTTAAGTCAGGGGGATTACCATGGCTACACCTTC
CASSLSQGDYHGYTF
>-|14|TRBJ1-1|-|TRBV5-1
TGCGCCAGCAGCAGCGACCCCGACGACACTGAAGCTTTCTTT
CASSSDPDDTEAFF
>-|14|TRBJ1-4|-|TRBV11-2
TGTGCCAGCAGCCGTTTGGGAGGAGGCGAAAAACTGTTTTTT
CASSRLGGGEKLFF
>-|17|TRBJ2-6|-|TRBV6-1
TGTGCCAGCAGTGAATTAGTCGGGAGCTCTGGGGCCAACGTCCTGACTTTC
CASSELVGSSGANVLTF